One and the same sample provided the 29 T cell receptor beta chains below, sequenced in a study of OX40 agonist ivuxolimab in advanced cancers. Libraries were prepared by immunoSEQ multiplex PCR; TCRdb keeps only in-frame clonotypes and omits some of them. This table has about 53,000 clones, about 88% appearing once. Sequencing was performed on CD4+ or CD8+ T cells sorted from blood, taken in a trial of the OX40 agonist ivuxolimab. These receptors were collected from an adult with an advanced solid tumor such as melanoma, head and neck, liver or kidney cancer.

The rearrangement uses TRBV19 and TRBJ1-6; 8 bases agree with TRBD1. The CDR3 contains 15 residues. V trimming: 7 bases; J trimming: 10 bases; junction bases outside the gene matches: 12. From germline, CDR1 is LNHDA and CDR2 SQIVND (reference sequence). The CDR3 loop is CASTEYQGARSPLHF. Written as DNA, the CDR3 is TGTGCCAGTACCGAATATCAGGGGGCGAGGTCACCCCTCCACTTT.

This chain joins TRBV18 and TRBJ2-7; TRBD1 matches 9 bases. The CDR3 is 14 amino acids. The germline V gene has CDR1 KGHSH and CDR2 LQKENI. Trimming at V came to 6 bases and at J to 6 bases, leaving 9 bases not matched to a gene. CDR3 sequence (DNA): TGTGCCAGCTCTCCCGGGACAGGGTCATCCGAGCAGTACTTC. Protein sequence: CASSPGTGSSEQYF. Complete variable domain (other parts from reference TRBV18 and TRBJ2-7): NAGVMQNPRHLVRRRGQEARLRCSPMKGHSHVYWYRQLPEEGLKFMVYLQKENIIDESGMPKERFSAEFPKEGPSILRIQQVVRGDSAAYFCASSPGTGSSEQYFGPGTRLTVT.

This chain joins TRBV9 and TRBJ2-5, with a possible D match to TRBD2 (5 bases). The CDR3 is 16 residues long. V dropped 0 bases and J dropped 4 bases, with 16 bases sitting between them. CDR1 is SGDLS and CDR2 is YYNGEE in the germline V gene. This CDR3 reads CASSVAAGRDAETQYF. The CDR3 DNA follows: TGTGCCAGCAGCGTAGCGGCGGGCCGAGACGCAGAGACCCAGTACTTC.

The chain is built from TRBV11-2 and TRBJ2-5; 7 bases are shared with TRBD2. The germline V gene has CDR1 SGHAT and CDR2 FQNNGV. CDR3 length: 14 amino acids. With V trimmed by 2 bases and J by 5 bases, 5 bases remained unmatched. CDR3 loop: CASSLTSAGETQYF. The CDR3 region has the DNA TGTGCCAGCAGCTTAACTAGCGCGGGGGAGACCCAGTACTTC.

The CDR3 here is CASPLGGSGSPSSYNEQFF. CDR3 nucleotide sequence: TGTGCCAGCCCCCTCGGGGGTAGCGGGAGCCCGAGCTCCTACAATGAGCAGTTCTTC. This chain joins TRBV7-9 and TRBJ2-1, with 9 bases identical to TRBD2. CDR3 length equals 19 residues. Germline trimming cut 8 bases from V and 0 bases from J; bases unmatched to any gene: 17. Germline V gives CDR1 SEHNR, CDR2 FQNEAQ (reference sequence).

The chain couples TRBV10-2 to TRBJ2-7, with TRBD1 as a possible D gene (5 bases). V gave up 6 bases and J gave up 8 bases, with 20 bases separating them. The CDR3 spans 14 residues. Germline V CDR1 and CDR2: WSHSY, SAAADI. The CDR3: CASRDRQSYVKQYF. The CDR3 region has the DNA TGCGCCAGCAGGGACCGACAGAGCTACGTGAAGCAGTACTTC.

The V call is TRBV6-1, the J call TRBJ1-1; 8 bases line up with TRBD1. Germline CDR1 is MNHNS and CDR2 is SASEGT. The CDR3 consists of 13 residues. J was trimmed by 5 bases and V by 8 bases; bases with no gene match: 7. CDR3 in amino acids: CASGLYRGTEAFF. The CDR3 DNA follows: TGTGCCAGCGGATTATACAGGGGGACTGAAGCTTTCTTT.

The CDR3 DNA reads as TGTGCCAGCAGCTTAGGGCCTTTCGACGAGCAGTACTTC. Encoded protein: CASSLGPFDEQYF. The chain couples TRBV9 to TRBJ2-7; D not resolved. The CDR3 has 13 amino acids. V lost 4 bases, J lost 5 bases, and 13 bases lay in between. CDR1 is SGDLS and CDR2 is YYNGEE in the germline V gene.

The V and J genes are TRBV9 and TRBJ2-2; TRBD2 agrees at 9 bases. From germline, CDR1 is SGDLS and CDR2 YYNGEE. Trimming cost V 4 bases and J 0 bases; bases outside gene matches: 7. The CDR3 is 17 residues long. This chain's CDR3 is CASSPRASGTNTGELFF. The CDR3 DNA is TGTGCCAGCAGCCCTAGGGCTAGCGGGACGAACACCGGGGAGCTGTTTTTT. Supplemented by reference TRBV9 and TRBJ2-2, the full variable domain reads DSGVTQTPKHLITATGQRVTLRCSPRSGDLSVYWYQQSLDQGLQFLIQYYNGEERAKGNILERFSAQQFPDLHSELNLSSLELGDSALYFCASSPRASGTNTGELFFGEGSRLTVL.

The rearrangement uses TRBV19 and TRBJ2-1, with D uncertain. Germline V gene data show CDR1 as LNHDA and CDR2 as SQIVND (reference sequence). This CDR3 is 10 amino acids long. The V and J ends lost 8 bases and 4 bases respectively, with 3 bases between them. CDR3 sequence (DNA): TGTGCCAGTGGATACAATGAGCAGTTCTTC. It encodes CASGYNEQFF.

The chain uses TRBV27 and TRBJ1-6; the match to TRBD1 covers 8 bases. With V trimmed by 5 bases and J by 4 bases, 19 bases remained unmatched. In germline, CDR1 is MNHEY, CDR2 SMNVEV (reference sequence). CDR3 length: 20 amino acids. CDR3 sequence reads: CASSQWRGEAGQAYNSPLHF. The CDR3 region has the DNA TGTGCCAGCAGTCAGTGGCGGGGTGAGGCGGGACAGGCTTATAATTCACCCCTCCACTTT.

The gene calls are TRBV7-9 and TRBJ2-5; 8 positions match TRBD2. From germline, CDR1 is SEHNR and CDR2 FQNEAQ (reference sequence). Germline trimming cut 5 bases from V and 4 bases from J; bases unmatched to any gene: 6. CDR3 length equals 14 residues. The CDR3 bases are TGTGCCAGCAGCCCGCGGACTAGCTCAGAGACCCAGTACTTC. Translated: CASSPRTSSETQYF.

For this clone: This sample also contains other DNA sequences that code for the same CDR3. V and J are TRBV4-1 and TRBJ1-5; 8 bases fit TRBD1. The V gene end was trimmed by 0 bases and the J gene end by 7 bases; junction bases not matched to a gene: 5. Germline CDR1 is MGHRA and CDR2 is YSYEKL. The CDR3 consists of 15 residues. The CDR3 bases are TGCGCCAGCAGCCAAGATCGACAGGGGAGGCAGCCCCAGCATTTT. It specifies CASSQDRQGRQPQHF.

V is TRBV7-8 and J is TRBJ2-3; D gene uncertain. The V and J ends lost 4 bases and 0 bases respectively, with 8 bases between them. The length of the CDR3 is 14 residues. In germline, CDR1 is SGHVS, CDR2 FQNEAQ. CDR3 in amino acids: CASSSLTSTDTQYF. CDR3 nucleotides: TGTGCCAGCAGCTCGTTGACTAGCACAGATACGCAGTATTTT.

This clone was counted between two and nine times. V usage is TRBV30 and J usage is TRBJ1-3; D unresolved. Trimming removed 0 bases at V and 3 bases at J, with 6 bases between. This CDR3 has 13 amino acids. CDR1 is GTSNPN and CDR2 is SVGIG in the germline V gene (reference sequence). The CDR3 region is CAWSVLYGNTIYF. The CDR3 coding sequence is TGTGCCTGGAGTGTACTGTATGGAAACACCATATATTTT.

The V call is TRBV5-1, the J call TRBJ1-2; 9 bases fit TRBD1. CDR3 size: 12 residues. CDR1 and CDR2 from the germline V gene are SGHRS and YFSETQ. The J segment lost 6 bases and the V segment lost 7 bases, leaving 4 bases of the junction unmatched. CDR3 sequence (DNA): TGCGCCAGCGCCCGGGACAGGGATGGCTACACCTTC. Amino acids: CASARDRDGYTF.

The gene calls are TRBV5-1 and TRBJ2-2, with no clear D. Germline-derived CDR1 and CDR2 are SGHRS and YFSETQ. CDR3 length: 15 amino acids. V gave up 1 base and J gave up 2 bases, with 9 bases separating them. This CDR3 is CASSLQQSNTGELFF. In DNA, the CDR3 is TGCGCCAGCAGCTTGCAACAGAGCAACACCGGGGAGCTGTTTTTT. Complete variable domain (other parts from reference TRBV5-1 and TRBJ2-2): KAGVTQTPRYLIKTRGQQVTLSCSPISGHRSVSWYQQTPGQGLQFLFEYFSETQRNKGNFPGRFSGRQFSNSRSEMNVSTLELGDSALYLCASSLQQSNTGELFFGEGSRLTVL.

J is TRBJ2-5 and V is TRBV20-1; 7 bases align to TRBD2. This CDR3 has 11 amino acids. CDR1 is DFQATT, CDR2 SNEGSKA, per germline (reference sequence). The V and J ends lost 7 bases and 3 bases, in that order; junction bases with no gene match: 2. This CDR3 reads CSVGGEETQYF. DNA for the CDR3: TGCAGTGTGGGGGGGGAAGAGACCCAGTACTTC.

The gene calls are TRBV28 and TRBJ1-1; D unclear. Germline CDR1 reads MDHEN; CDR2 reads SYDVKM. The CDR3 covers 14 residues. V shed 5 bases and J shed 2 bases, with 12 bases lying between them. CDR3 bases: TGTGCCAGCAGTCCCGGAGGAAAAAACACTGAAGCTTTCTTT. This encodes CASSPGGKNTEAFF.

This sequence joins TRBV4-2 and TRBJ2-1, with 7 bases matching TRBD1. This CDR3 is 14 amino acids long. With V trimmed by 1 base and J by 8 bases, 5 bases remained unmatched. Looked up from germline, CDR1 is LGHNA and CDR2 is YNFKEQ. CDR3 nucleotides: TGTGCCAGCAGCCAAGGGGACAGAACGGATGAGCAGTTCTTC. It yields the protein CASSQGDRTDEQFF.

DNA for the CDR3: TGTGCCAGCAGCGTAGTGGGGGCCGAGCAGTTCTTC. Protein product: CASSVVGAEQFF. This chain joins TRBV9 and TRBJ2-1, with D perhaps matching TRBD1 (6 bases). This CDR3 region has 12 residues. V was pared by 0 bases and J by 10 bases, with 8 bases between. Germline values: CDR1 SGDLS, CDR2 YYNGEE.

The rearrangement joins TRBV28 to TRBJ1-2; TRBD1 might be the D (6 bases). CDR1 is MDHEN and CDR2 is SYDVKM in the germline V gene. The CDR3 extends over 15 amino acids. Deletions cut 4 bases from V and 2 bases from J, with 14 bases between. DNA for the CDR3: TGTGCCAGCAGTTCACTGACAGGAGCCAACTATGGCTACACCTTC. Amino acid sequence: CASSSLTGANYGYTF.

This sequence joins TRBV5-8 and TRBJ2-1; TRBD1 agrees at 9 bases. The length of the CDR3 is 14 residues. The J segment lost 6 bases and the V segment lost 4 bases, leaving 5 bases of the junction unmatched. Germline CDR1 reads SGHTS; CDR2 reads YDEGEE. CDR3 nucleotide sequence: TGTGCCAGCAGCACAGGGACAGGGAGCAATGAGCAGTTCTTC. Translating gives CASSTGTGSNEQFF.

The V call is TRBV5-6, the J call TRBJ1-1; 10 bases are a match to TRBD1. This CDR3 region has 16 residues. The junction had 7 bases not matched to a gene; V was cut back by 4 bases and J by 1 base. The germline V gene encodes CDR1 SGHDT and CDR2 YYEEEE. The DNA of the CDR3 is TGTGCCAGCAGCCTCGGGACAGGGGCCAAGAACACTGAAGCTTTCTTT. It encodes CASSLGTGAKNTEAFF.

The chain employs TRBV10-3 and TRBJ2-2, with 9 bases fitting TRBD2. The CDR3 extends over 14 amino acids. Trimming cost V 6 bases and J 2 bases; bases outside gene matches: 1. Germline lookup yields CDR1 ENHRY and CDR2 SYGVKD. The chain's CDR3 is CAIRLAGNTGELFF. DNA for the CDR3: TGTGCCATCAGACTAGCGGGTAACACCGGGGAGCTGTTTTTT.

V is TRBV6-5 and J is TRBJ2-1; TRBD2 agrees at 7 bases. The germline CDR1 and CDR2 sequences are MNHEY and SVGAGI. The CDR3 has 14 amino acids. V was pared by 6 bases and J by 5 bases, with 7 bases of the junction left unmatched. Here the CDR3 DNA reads TGTGCCAGCAGGAGACTAGCCGTCAACAATGAGCAGTTCTTC. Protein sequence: CASRRLAVNNEQFF.

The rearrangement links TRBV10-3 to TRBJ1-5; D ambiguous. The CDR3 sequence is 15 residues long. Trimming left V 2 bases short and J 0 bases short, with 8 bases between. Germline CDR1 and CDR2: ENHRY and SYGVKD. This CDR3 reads CAISETANSNQPQHF. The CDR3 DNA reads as TGTGCCATCAGTGAGACAGCTAATAGCAATCAGCCCCAGCATTTT.

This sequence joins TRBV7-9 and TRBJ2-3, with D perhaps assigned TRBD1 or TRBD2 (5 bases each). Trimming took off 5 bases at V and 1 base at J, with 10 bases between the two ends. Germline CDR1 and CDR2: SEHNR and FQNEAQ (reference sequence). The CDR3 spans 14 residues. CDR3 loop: CASSDMGGTDTQYF. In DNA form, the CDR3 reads TGTGCCAGCAGCGATATGGGGGGCACAGATACGCAGTATTTT.

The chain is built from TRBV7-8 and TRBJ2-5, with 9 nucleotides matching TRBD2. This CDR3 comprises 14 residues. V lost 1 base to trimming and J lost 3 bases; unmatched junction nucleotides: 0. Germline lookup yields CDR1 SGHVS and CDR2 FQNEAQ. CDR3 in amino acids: CASSLGLAEETQYF. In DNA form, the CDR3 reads TGTGCCAGCAGCTTAGGACTAGCGGAAGAGACCCAGTACTTC.